The entry that follows covers one T cell receptor beta chain sequence. The target antigen is unknown. The sample comes from a study of T cell responses to AZD1222 COVID-19 vaccine. Points from the study as a whole: The number of AZD1222 recipients seropositive at baseline was only five or six. Most donors were white British, females outnumbered males, and clonal diversity was possibly underestimated.

The data were produced by immunoSEQ multiplex PCR, yet TCRdb's version contains in-frame clones alone and is incomplete. This table has 110,000 to 150,000 clones, roughly 90% appearing once. The CDR3 sequence is 13 residues long. Trimming at V came to 7 bases and at J to 5 bases, leaving 6 bases not matched to a gene. Germline V lookup: CDR1 LNHDA, CDR2 SQIVND (reference sequence). The rearrangement links TRBV19 to TRBJ2-3; TRBD1 matches at 7 bases. The receptor was derived from an adult in good health. Sample: peripheral blood, taken on day 0 of AZD1222 vaccination. The CDR3 is CASTLNRGDTQYF. CDR3 sequence (DNA): TGTGCCAGTACCCTGAACAGGGGAGATACGCAGTATTTT.